This TCR beta chain originates from a study of Ad26.COV2.S vaccination and SARS-CoV-2 variants. Study-wide background: In the study, Ad26.COV2.S was injected intramuscularly once, or twice 56 days apart.

Regarding the study as a whole: Vaccine recipients surpassed placebo recipients in spike-specific TCR breadth.

Trimming removed 2 bases from V and 1 base from J, with 5 bases in between. Germline V gives CDR1 SEHNR, CDR2 FQNEAQ (reference sequence). This CDR3 is 13 amino acids long. Clones were sequenced by immunoSEQ multiplex PCR, and TCRdb holds only the in-frame ones, with some missing. The sample carries 350,000 to 450,000 clones, 92% recorded once. This clone appeared a few times. Its antigen is undetermined. Treatment here: some 19 received Ad26.COV2.S at low or high dose, single or two shots; about 5 received placebo; per-sample allocation not given. Sampling occurred on day 63 after the first vaccine or placebo injection.

The J gene is TRBJ1-1, the V gene TRBV7-9, with D uncertain. Here the sequenced sample was peripheral blood, taken in a trial of Ad26.COV2.S vaccine versus placebo. This TCR came from a person between 18 and 60 years old who received the Ad26.COV2.S COVID-19 vaccine or a placebo. The chain's CDR3 is CASSLMENTEAFF. The CDR3 DNA reads as TGTGCCAGCAGCTTAATGGAGAACACTGAAGCTTTCTTT.